The rows below give T cell receptor beta chains drawn from one sample of a study of blood T cell repertoires in COVID-19. Only in-frame clones appear in the TCRdb table, and some are missing; sequencing was by immunoSEQ multiplex PCR. Of 200,000 to 250,000 clones in the sample, more than 75% are singletons; the top ten hold about 1.6%. The sample taken for sequencing was PBMCs or T cells enriched from blood (not recorded which). The receptors come from a woman aged 50 to 60 who had recovered from COVID-19. Each CDR3 is given with its conserved first and last residue. D genes are given only for firm matches. Rows give clone size only sometimes, using once, few, many, or a class for an expanded clone.

size: NA; V: TRBV28; D: TRBD1; J: TRBJ1-2; DNA: TGTGCCAGCAGTTCCCGGGACAGGGTCCGTGGCTACACCTTC; CDR3: CASSSRDRVRGYTF
size: NA; V: TRBV2; D: NA; J: TRBJ2-2; DNA: TGTGCCAGCGCGAGTTCGAACACCGGGGAGCTGTTTTTT; CDR3: CASASSNTGELFF
size: NA; V: TRBV7-2; D: NA; J: TRBJ1-2; DNA: TGTGCCAGCAGCTTTTTTCGAACGGGGGGCTACACCTTC; CDR3: CASSFFRTGGYTF
size: NA; V: TRBV5-6; D: NA; J: TRBJ2-1; DNA: TGTGCCAGCAGCAAACTTATAAGGGGCAATGAGCAGTTCTTC; CDR3: CASSKLIRGNEQFF
size: NA; V: TRBV5-5; D: NA; J: TRBJ2-2; DNA: TGTGCCAGCAGCCTTGAACCTAGAGTTACCGGGGAGCTGTTTTTT; CDR3: CASSLEPRVTGELFF
size: once; V: TRBV18; D: TRBD1; J: TRBJ1-2; DNA: TGTGCCAGCTCACGGGACAGCAGAAACTATGGCTACACCTTC; CDR3: CASSRDSRNYGYTF
size: NA; V: TRBV30; D: TRBD1; J: TRBJ1-3; DNA: TGTGCCTGGAGTAGGACAGGCTCTGGAAACACCATATATTTT; CDR3: CAWSRTGSGNTIYF
size: NA; V: TRBV4-1; D: NA; J: TRBJ2-2; DNA: TGCGCCAGCAGCCATCCCAGGGGCACCGGGGAGCTGTTTTTT; CDR3: CASSHPRGTGELFF
size: NA; V: TRBV6-2/TRBV6-3; D: NA; J: TRBJ2-5; DNA: TGTGCCAGCAGTTACGTGGCGGAAGAGACCCAGTACTTC; CDR3: CASSYVAEETQYF
size: NA; V: TRBV28; D: NA; J: TRBJ1-4; DNA: TGTGCCAGCAGGAGGGTCGGGAAGATTAATGAAAAACTGTTTTTT; CDR3: CASRRVGKINEKLFF
size: NA; V: TRBV2; D: TRBD2; J: TRBJ2-2; DNA: TGTGCCAGCAGGACCCTAGCGGTCGGCGGGGAGCTGTTTTTT; CDR3: CASRTLAVGGELFF
size: NA; V: TRBV28; D: TRBD1; J: TRBJ2-1; DNA: TGTGCCAGCAGAACTACAGGGGGGAGTAATGAGCAGTTCTTC; CDR3: CASRTTGGSNEQFF
size: few; V: TRBV5-8; D: NA; J: TRBJ2-3; DNA: TGTGCCAGCAGCTTAGGCAGGTCCACAGATACGCAGTATTTT; CDR3: CASSLGRSTDTQYF
size: NA; V: TRBV28; D: NA; J: TRBJ2-5; DNA: TGTGCCAGCAGTTTATCAGGGTTGAAAGAGACCCAGTACTTC; CDR3: CASSLSGLKETQYF
size: NA; V: TRBV11-1; D: NA; J: TRBJ2-7; DNA: TGTGCCAGCAGCCGCAGGGGGGACGAGCAGTACTTC; CDR3: CASSRRGDEQYF
size: once; V: TRBV7-9; D: TRBD2; J: TRBJ2-7; DNA: TGTGCCAGCAGCTTAGATGCGGGGGACGAGCAGTACTTC; CDR3: CASSLDAGDEQYF
size: NA; V: TRBV7-9; D: NA; J: TRBJ1-4; DNA: TGTGCCAGCAGCGGGGCAGGGGTTTACGAAAAACTGTTTTTT; CDR3: CASSGAGVYEKLFF
size: NA; V: TRBV6-5; D: TRBD1; J: TRBJ2-1; DNA: TGTGCCAGCAGTTACTCGGGACAGGTGGACAATGAGCAGTTCTTC; CDR3: CASSYSGQVDNEQFF
size: once; V: TRBV2; D: NA; J: TRBJ2-1; DNA: TGTGCCAGCATTCCGACAGGAAAAGACAATGAGCAGTTCTTC; CDR3: CASIPTGKDNEQFF